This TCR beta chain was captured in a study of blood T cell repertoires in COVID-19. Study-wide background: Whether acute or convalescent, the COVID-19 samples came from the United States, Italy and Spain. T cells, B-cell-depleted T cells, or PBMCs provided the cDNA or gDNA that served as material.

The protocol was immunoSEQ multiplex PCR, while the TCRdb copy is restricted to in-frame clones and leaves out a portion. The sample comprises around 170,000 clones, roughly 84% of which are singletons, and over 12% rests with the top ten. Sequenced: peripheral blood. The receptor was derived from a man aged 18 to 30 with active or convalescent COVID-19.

The chain's CDR3 is CATSRDIGTGGAEAFF. In DNA form, the CDR3 reads TGTGCCACCAGCAGAGATATTGGGACAGGGGGTGCTGAAGCTTTCTTT. V is TRBV15 and J is TRBJ1-1; 11 bases map to TRBD1. CDR1 is LNHNV, CDR2 YYDKDF, per germline (reference sequence). The CDR3 has 16 residues. V trimming: 0 bases; J trimming: 6 bases; junction bases outside the gene matches: 6. Variable domain in full (rest from reference TRBV15 and TRBJ1-1): DAMVIQNPRYQVTQFGKPVTLSCSQTLNHNVMYWYQQKSSQAPKLLFHYYDKDFNNEADTPDNFQSRRPNTSFCFLDIRSPGLGDTAMYLCATSRDIGTGGAEAFFGQGTRLTVV.